The 4 T cell receptor beta chains below were found in one sample sequenced in a study of cytomegalovirus exposure and HLA in healthy donors (dated by TCRdb to between 2016 and 2019). Library generation was performed with the immunoSEQ multiplex PCR assay. The multiplex PCR relied on a mix of 60 forward primers for TCR Vbeta segments and 13 reverse primers for TCR Jbeta segments. In TCRdb, the immuneACCESS table is reduced to in-frame sequences with V and J assigned. These tables do not hold every clone; where another copy was compared, an unresolved V gene accounts for under half, and the others remain unexplained. This sample comprises about 160,000 clones, over 80% of them detected only once. Jointly, the top ten make up over 1.5% of the sample. The sequenced sample was PBMCs. The receptors shown here come from a woman aged 18-30 years in good health and CMV-seronegative.

The chain combines TRBV2 with TRBJ1-1, with D perhaps TRBD1 (6 bases). The V end lost 5 bases, the J end lost 5 bases, and 21 bases lay between the germline ends. Germline CDR1 is SNHLY and CDR2 is FYNNEI. CDR3 length: 16 residues. CDR3 sequence (DNA): TGTGCCAGCAGTCTCGATTCAGGGGTGTTTGGTACTGAAGCTTTCTTT. As protein: CASSLDSGVFGTEAFF. Together with reference TRBV2 and TRBJ1-1, the CDR3 gives the full variable domain: EPEVTQTPSHQVTQMGQEVILRCVPISNHLYFYWYRQILGQKVEFLVSFYNNEISEKSEIFDDQFSVERPDGSNFTLKIRSTKLEDSAMYFCASSLDSGVFGTEAFFGQGTRLTVV.

The chain has TRBV5-1 and TRBJ2-3; the D gene is possibly TRBD1 (6 bases). This CDR3 comprises 15 residues. Germline V CDR1 and CDR2: SGHRS, YFSETQ. Trimming took 7 bases from V and 4 from J, leaving 19 bases between them. DNA of the CDR3: TGCGCCAGCGAGGCAGGGGCAGGGTGGGCAGATACGCAGTATTTT. This encodes CASEAGAGWADTQYF.

The genes are TRBV7-9 and TRBJ1-6, with D perhaps TRBD1 (6 bases). The V end lost 1 base, the J end lost 7 bases, and 8 bases lay between the germline ends. The CDR3 spans 14 residues. Germline V CDR1 and CDR2: SEHNR, FQNEAQ (reference sequence). The CDR3, as DNA: TGTGCCAGCAGCTTAGACAGGGTGAATTCACCCCTCCACTTT. It codes for CASSLDRVNSPLHF.

The V gene is TRBV7-7, the J gene TRBJ2-1; 8 bases match TRBD2. This CDR3 contains 16 residues. CDR1 and CDR2 from the germline V gene are SSHAT and FNYEAQ (reference sequence). After removal of 7 bases from V and 3 bases from J, the junction contained 11 bases not matched to a gene. CDR3 sequence reads: CASIFRSGTSYNEQFF. CDR3 in DNA: TGTGCCAGCATATTCCGTTCCGGGACTAGCTACAATGAGCAGTTCTTC.